The sequence of this T cell receptor (beta chain) was determined in a study of human T cells and chemical hapten exposure. Study overall: The study lasted approximately 25 weeks, and patients were dosed weekly with diphenylcyclopropenone on the scalp throughout. Cases of alopecia areata, totalis or universalis occurred in a predominantly female patient group.

Time point indicated: patch test 3, about 24 weeks after DPC sensitization. Treatment described: therapeutic diphenylcyclopropenone sensitization with weekly scalp DPC. Venepuncture was done earlier than the placement of each patch test. Non-pregnant alopecia patients aged 18 to 70, suitable for DPC therapy. MiXCR, run by TCRdb on the RACE reads, gives a single entry per CDR3 protein. The sample includes roughly 71,000 distinct CDR3 sequences, 11% seen only once; the top ten take approximately 1.5%. This clonotype showed up many times. V lost 1 base to trimming and J lost 7 bases; unmatched junction nucleotides: 15. Germline V gives CDR1 SGHVS, CDR2 FNYEAQ. The CDR3 loop spans 17 amino acids.

V is TRBV7-6 and J is TRBJ2-5; 7 nucleotides line up with TRBD2. The TCR was taken from a woman between 45 and 65 years old with alopecia areata. Some clones in this sample may be carry-over from other donors' samples. Sequenced here: whole blood, sampled in connection with sensitization to the hapten diphenylcyclopropenone (DPC). The CDR3 protein is CASSLVHQREGIVTQYF. CDR3 bases: TGTGCCAGCAGCTTAGTTCATCAGCGGGAAGGTATTGTGACCCAGTACTTC.